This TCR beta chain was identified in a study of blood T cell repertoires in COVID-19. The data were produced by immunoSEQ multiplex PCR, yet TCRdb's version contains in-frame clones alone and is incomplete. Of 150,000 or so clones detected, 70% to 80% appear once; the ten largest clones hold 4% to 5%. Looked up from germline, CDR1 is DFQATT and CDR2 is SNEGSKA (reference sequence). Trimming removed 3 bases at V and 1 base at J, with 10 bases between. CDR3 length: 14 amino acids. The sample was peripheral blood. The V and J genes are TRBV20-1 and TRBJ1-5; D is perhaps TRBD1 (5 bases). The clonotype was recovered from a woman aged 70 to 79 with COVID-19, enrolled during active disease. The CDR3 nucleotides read TGCAGTGCTAGTTCCAGGGTAAGCAATCAGCCCCAGCATTTT. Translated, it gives CSASSRVSNQPQHF.